This T cell receptor (beta chain) originates from a study of cytomegalovirus exposure and HLA in healthy donors. Broader study findings: The authors enumerated 150 to 200 TCR beta chains as linked to cytomegalovirus. Further analysis was carried out later, and it showed several of the most significant clusters appearing linked to common viral pathogens. Reportedly, HLA-A and HLA-B alleles of most subjects were accurately predicted from TCR beta.

Primers: 60 Vbeta forward and 13 Jbeta reverse. Profiled with immunoSEQ multiplex PCR; TCRdb holds only in-frame clones, not every one. This sample carries over 200,000 clones, roughly 91% of them seen once, and the ten largest clones take 0.95% to 1.1%. Regarding this clone: Its antigen is still unknown.

The germline V gene has CDR1 SGHNT and CDR2 YYREEE (reference sequence). With 4 bases clipped from V and 3 bases from J, the junction kept 3 bases outside the gene matches. This CDR3 region has 13 residues. Sequenced sample: PBMCs. The sequence derives from a woman aged 18-29 years in good health and CMV-seronegative. This sequence joins TRBV5-4 and TRBJ2-7; 8 bases are a match to TRBD1. The CDR3 DNA is TGTGCCAGCAGCGCAGGGGGCAGCTACGAGCAGTACTTC. This encodes CASSAGGSYEQYF. Looking up the rest from reference TRBV5-4 and TRBJ2-7 gives the full variable domain: ETGVTQSPTHLIKTRGQQVTLRCSSQSGHNTVSWYQQALGQGPQFIFQYYREEENGRGNFPPRFSGLQFPNYSSELNVNALELDDSALYLCASSAGGSYEQYFGPGTRLTVT.